Given below is one T cell receptor beta chain in context. V was clipped by 6 bases and J by 7 bases, with 16 bases between them. This CDR3 region has 14 residues. Germline assignment: CDR1 SGHAT and CDR2 FQNNGV. This sample is part of a study of blood T cell repertoires in COVID-19. Study-level background: Samples came from the United States, Italy and Spain, spanning acute and convalescent COVID-19. T cells, B-cell-depleted T cells, or PBMCs supplied cDNA or gDNA.

Original handling: Amplification from reference gene primers served as the basis for estimated nucleated cell counts. Profiling relied on immunoSEQ multiplex PCR, and the TCRdb table lists in-frame clones only, not all of them. Clonal size and the V and J genes are those of that table, whereas D and trimming came from the DNA. The profile covers 250,000 or so clones, with about 90% appearing a single time and 1.2% taken by the ten largest. In assigning cohorts, the study relied on participant-reported clinical history. The origin of this receptor is a human donor in a cohort exposed to, infected with or recovered from COVID-19 (not recorded which). The donor label of this sample is uncertain. This rearrangement joins TRBV11-2 to TRBJ1-5; perhaps TRBD1 as D (6 bases). The specimen was PBMCs or T cells enriched from blood (not recorded which). This CDR3 reads CASSRGGTQQPQHF. The CDR3 DNA reads TGTGCCAGCAGTAGGGGGGGGACCCAACAGCCCCAGCATTTT.